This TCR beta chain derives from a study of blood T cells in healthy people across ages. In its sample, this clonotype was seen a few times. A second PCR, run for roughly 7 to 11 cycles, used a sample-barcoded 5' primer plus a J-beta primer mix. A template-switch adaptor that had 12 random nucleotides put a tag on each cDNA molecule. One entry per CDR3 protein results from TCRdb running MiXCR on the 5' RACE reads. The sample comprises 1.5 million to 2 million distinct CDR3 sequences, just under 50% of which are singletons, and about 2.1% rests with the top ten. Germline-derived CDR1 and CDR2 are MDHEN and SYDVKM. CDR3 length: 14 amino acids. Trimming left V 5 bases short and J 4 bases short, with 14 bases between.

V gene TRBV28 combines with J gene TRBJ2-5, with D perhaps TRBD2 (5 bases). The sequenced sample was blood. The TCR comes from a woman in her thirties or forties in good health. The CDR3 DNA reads TGTGCCAGCAGTCCTCGGTCCGGAGGAGAGACCCAGTACTTC. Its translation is CASSPRSGGETQYF.